The 26 T cell receptor beta chains below all came from one sample that was sequenced in a study of early T cells in non-severe SARS-CoV-2 infection. Via MiXCR, TCRdb re-called the 5' RACE reads, giving one row per CDR3 protein. The sample consists of tens of thousands of distinct CDR3 sequences, about 12% of them appearing once. The sample comprised whole blood. The receptors originated from an adult who was a healthcare worker with PCR-confirmed SARS-CoV-2 infection or an uninfected control (not recorded which).

This clonotype was seen repeatedly, ten times or more. The chain employs TRBV27 and TRBJ2-3, with 13 bases identical to TRBD2. The ends lost 4 bases at V and 8 bases at J; junction bases unmatched: 21. The CDR3 has 20 amino acids. Germline assignment: CDR1 MNHEY and CDR2 SMNVEV (reference sequence). The CDR3, as DNA: TGTGCCAGCAGTTCGATCTTAGGACTAGCGGGAGTAGGGAGAAGCGGTACGCAGTATTTT. It encodes CASSSILGLAGVGRSGTQYF.

This clonotype was detected a few times. This sequence joins TRBV18 and TRBJ1-2; 7 positions match TRBD1. Germline lookup yields CDR1 KGHSH and CDR2 LQKENI. V was pared by 0 bases and J by 8 bases, with 6 bases of the junction left unmatched. This CDR3 spans 14 amino acids. This CDR3 reads CASSPPVTGVGYTF. CDR3 nucleotides: TGTGCCAGCTCACCACCGGTAACAGGGGTAGGCTACACCTTC.

This clonotype was seen ten or more times. The chain links TRBV7-6 to TRBJ2-7; TRBD2 matches 7 bases. After removal of 4 bases from V and 2 bases from J, the junction contained 5 bases not matched to a gene. Germline lookup yields CDR1 SGHVS and CDR2 FNYEAQ. The CDR3 loop spans 14 amino acids. CDR3 DNA sequence: TGTGCCAGCAGCTACTCCGGGACTACCTACGAGCAGTACTTC. Translating gives CASSYSGTTYEQYF.

A few counts support this clonotype. This rearrangement joins TRBV5-1 to TRBJ1-4; D ambiguous. This CDR3 is built from 12 residues. V lost 0 bases to trimming and J lost 7 bases, with 4 bases between them. Germline CDR1 is SGHRS and CDR2 is YFSETQ. For the CDR3, the DNA is TGCGCCAGCAGCTTGGGACGTGAAAAACTGTTTTTT. The encoded protein is CASSLGREKLFF.

In its sample, this clonotype was seen many times. This chain joins TRBV10-2 and TRBJ1-5; perhaps TRBD1 as D (6 bases). The ends were cut back, 3 bases at V and 3 bases at J, with 12 bases in the middle. CDR1 is WSHSY, CDR2 SAAADI, per germline. CDR3 length: 15 amino acids. This CDR3 reads CASSEVGQHNQPQHF. The DNA of the CDR3 is TGCGCCAGCAGTGAAGTAGGACAGCACAATCAGCCCCAGCATTTT.

This clonotype appeared a few times. The chain uses TRBV29-1 and TRBJ2-3; no clear D gene. V lost 3 bases to trimming and J lost 6 bases, with 16 bases between them. CDR1 is SQVTM, CDR2 ANQGSEA, per germline. The CDR3 sequence is 14 residues long. The CDR3 coding sequence is TGCAGCGTTGATAAGGGCCCAAGTTCGGATACGCAGTATTTT. Translated: CSVDKGPSSDTQYF.

This clonotype has a handful of counts. This CDR3 reads CASSQYRGLSSGANVLTF. The CDR3 DNA sequence: TGCGCCAGCAGCCAATACAGGGGGCTTAGCTCTGGGGCCAACGTCCTGACTTTC. This rearrangement joins TRBV5-1 to TRBJ2-6, with 9 bases identical to TRBD1. In germline, CDR1 is SGHRS, CDR2 YFSETQ. The CDR3 runs 18 residues. Unmatched junction bases numbered 8, after V lost 4 bases and J lost 0 bases.

The chain has TRBV28 and TRBJ1-2; 7 positions agree with TRBD1. V shed 6 bases, J shed 4 bases, and the junction held 5 bases outside the gene matches. The length of the CDR3 is 13 residues. CDR1 and CDR2 (germline): MDHEN, SYDVKM. As DNA, the CDR3 is TGTGCCAGCAGCCAAGGGACAGCCTATGGCTACACCTTC. Protein sequence: CASSQGTAYGYTF.

This clonotype was recorded a few times. V usage is TRBV11-1 and J usage is TRBJ2-1; no clear D. Germline V gives CDR1 SGHAT, CDR2 FQDESV (reference sequence). CDR3 length equals 16 residues. V lost 0 bases and J lost 2, with 11 bases in between. CDR3 amino acids: CASSLARVGPYNEQFF. The CDR3 DNA reads TGTGCCAGCAGCTTAGCTCGGGTCGGCCCCTACAATGAGCAGTTCTTC.

This clonotype was observed a handful of times. The chain joins TRBV3-1 to TRBJ2-7; 7 bases are a match to TRBD2. V was clipped by 4 bases and J by 6 bases; unmatched bases: 12. The germline CDR1 and CDR2 sequences are LGHDT and YNNKEL (reference sequence). CDR3 length equals 15 residues. DNA of the CDR3: TGTGCCAGCAGCCCAGGACTAGGCCGAAGGGGCGAGCAGTACTTC. This codes for CASSPGLGRRGEQYF.

This clonotype occurred many times. The V call is TRBV28, the J call TRBJ1-5; D is undetermined. CDR1 and CDR2 (germline): MDHEN, SYDVKM. This CDR3 has 14 amino acids. The V end was cut by 1 base, the J end by 5 bases, with 9 bases between. CDR3 DNA: TGTGCCAGCAGTTTATTAAGAGTGGATCAGCCCCAGCATTTT. Its protein product is CASSLLRVDQPQHF.

This clonotype was recorded a few times. The chain employs TRBV12-3 or TRBV12-4 and TRBJ2-5; D is perhaps TRBD2 (6 bases). The CDR3 is 14 residues long. V lost 3 bases and J lost 6, with 14 bases in between. CDR3 sequence reads: CASSFGRGSKTQYF. The CDR3 DNA is TGTGCCAGCAGTTTTGGCCGGGGGTCGAAGACCCAGTACTTC.

This clonotype occurred a few times. This chain connects TRBV21-1 to TRBJ2-7; the tabulated D call, TRBD1, remains unverified against the DNA. TRBV21-1 is shown as a pseudogene. CDR3 size: 16 residues. The CDR3 loop reads CASSKDPGTVPQEQYF. CDR3 DNA: TGTGCCAGCAGCAAAGATCCCGGGACAGTCCCGCAGGAGCAGTACTTC.

This clonotype was detected only a few times. The CDR3 sequence: CASSESSGSRNEQFF. The CDR3 nucleotides read TGTGCCAGCAGTGAGTCTAGCGGGAGTAGGAATGAGCAGTTCTTC. This sequence joins TRBV28 and TRBJ2-1; 10 bases fit TRBD2. Germline V gives CDR1 MDHEN, CDR2 SYDVKM. The CDR3 is 15 residues long. The V gene end was trimmed by 5 bases and the J gene end by 7 bases; junction bases not matched to a gene: 8. The entire variable domain, with the rest obtained from reference TRBV28 and TRBJ2-1, is as follows: DVKVTQSSRYLVKRTGEKVFLECVQDMDHENMFWYRQDPGLGLRLIYFSYDVKMKEKGDIPEGYSVSREKKERFSLILESASTNQTSMYLCASSESSGSRNEQFFGPGTRLTVL.

This clonotype was detected only a few times. J is TRBJ2-3 and V is TRBV7-2; D is uncertain. The length of the CDR3 is 15 residues. Deletions cut 3 bases from V and 0 bases from J, with 10 bases between. Germline V gene lookup returns CDR1 SGHTA and CDR2 FQGNSA. The DNA for the CDR3 is TGTGCCAGCAGCTTCCGAAGGCCTAGCACAGATACGCAGTATTTT. It yields the protein CASSFRRPSTDTQYF.

This clonotype has just a few counts. The chain is built from TRBV29-1 and TRBJ1-5, with 7 bases matching TRBD1. V was pared by 3 bases and J by 4 bases, with 3 bases of the junction left unmatched. The CDR3 runs 13 residues. Germline V gene lookup returns CDR1 SQVTM and CDR2 ANQGSEA. The CDR3: CSVEGTDNQPQHF. The CDR3 bases are TGCAGCGTTGAGGGGACAGATAATCAGCCCCAGCATTTT.

This clonotype turned up a few times. The chain employs TRBV2 and TRBJ2-2, with 7 bases lining up with TRBD2. The junction had 7 bases not matched to a gene; V was cut back by 4 bases and J by 5 bases. There are 15 residues in the CDR3. Per the germline V gene, CDR1 is SNHLY and CDR2 is FYNNEI. In nucleotides, the CDR3 is TGTGCCAGCAGTGGGCCCGGGAGGTCAACCGGGGAGCTGTTTTTT. Residues: CASSGPGRSTGELFF.

This clonotype has at least ten counts. This chain uses TRBV5-1 with TRBJ2-7, with a tentative D call TRBD2 (6 bases). V was clipped by 0 bases and J by 4 bases, with 14 bases between them. Germline CDR1 and CDR2: SGHRS and YFSETQ. The length of the CDR3 is 15 residues. The CDR3 reads CASSLVEGSIYEQYF. The CDR3 nucleotides are TGCGCCAGCAGCTTGGTGGAGGGTTCGATTTACGAGCAGTACTTC.

The sample holds many counts of this clonotype. The chain has TRBV21-1 and TRBJ2-5. TRBV21-1 is recorded as a pseudogene. The CDR3 sequence is 15 residues long. The CDR3 coding sequence is TGTGCCAGCAGCAAAGGCGGCGGAAACCAAGAGACCCAGTACTTC. Its translation is CASSKGGGNQETQYF.

Here the CDR3 DNA reads TGTGCCAGCAGTAAAACCGGGACAGGGACCTTCGAGCAGTACTTC. Translating gives CASSKTGTGTFEQYF. The chain uses TRBV28 and TRBJ2-7, with 9 bases that match TRBD1. Germline V CDR1 and CDR2: MDHEN, SYDVKM. This CDR3 contains 15 residues. Trimming at V came to 5 bases and at J to 6 bases, leaving 11 bases not matched to a gene.

The sample holds many counts of this clonotype. The V call is TRBV7-7, the J call TRBJ2-5, with D hard to call. V was shortened by 1 base and J by 5 bases, with 14 bases between the two germline ends. CDR3 size: 15 residues. Germline V gives CDR1 SSHAT, CDR2 FNYEAQ (reference sequence). CDR3 residues: CASSLGAVVSETQYF. In DNA form, the CDR3 reads TGTGCCAGCAGCTTAGGGGCAGTCGTATCTGAGACCCAGTACTTC.

This clonotype has at least ten counts. The chain uses TRBV28 and TRBJ2-7; the D gene is possibly TRBD2 (6 bases). The germline CDR1 and CDR2 sequences are MDHEN and SYDVKM. Trimming took 2 bases from V and 6 from J, leaving 14 bases between them. CDR3 length equals 14 residues. Here the CDR3 DNA reads TGTGCCAGCAGTTTAATGACGGGGGTCTCCGAGCAGTACTTC. As protein: CASSLMTGVSEQYF.

This chain joins TRBV7-9 and TRBJ1-2, with 8 positions matching TRBD1. The CDR3 consists of 14 residues. Germline CDR1 and CDR2: SEHNR and FQNEAQ (reference sequence). J was trimmed by 8 bases and V by 1 base; bases with no gene match: 6. DNA for the CDR3: TGTGCCAGCAGCTTAGGCGGACAGGGCGTCGGCTACACCTTC. Translating it yields CASSLGGQGVGYTF.

This clonotype was counted only a few times. The J gene is TRBJ1-6, the V gene TRBV27; 8 nucleotides align to TRBD1. CDR1 MNHEY and CDR2 SMNVEV come from the germline V gene (reference sequence). The CDR3 extends over 15 amino acids. J lost 6 bases, V lost 0 bases, and 1 base had no gene match. This CDR3 reads CASSLSGQVNSPLHF. For the CDR3, the DNA is TGTGCCAGCAGTTTATCGGGACAGGTTAATTCACCCCTCCACTTT.

This clonotype appeared many times. The chain links TRBV29-1 to TRBJ1-6, with TRBD1 identical over 8 bases. V shed 6 bases and J 6 bases; nucleotides not matched to a gene: 4. From germline, CDR1 is SQVTM and CDR2 ANQGSEA. This CDR3 region has 13 residues. Here the CDR3 reads CSVGQGSNSPLHF. Written as DNA, the CDR3 is TGCAGCGTCGGACAGGGATCTAATTCACCCCTCCACTTT. Combining the CDR3 with reference TRBV29-1 and TRBJ1-6 gives the whole variable domain SAVISQKPSRDICQRGTSLTIQCQVDSQVTMMFWYRQQPGQSLTLIATANQGSEATYESGFVIDKFPISRPNLTFSTLTVSNMSPEDSSIYLCSVGQGSNSPLHFGNGTRLTVT.

The chain couples TRBV6-2 or TRBV6-3 to TRBJ2-2; TRBD2 aligns across 13 bases. The CDR3 length is 20 residues. Germline CDR1 reads MNHEY; CDR2 reads SVGEGT. V lost 5 bases, J lost 4 bases, and 16 bases stayed unmatched. The CDR3 region has the DNA TGTGCCAGCAGTCCTTCCCCGCGGACTAGCGGGAGTAGGAGCACCGGGGAGCTGTTTTTT. As protein: CASSPSPRTSGSRSTGELFF.